This T cell receptor (beta chain) appears in the sequencing data of a study of shared clonotypes between healthy human individuals. For the study at large: There were three CD4 naive, three CD4 memory, two CD8 naive and one CD8 memory plates per donor.

On this clone: What it recognizes is unknown.

Trimming took 2 bases from V and 8 from J, leaving 25 bases between them. The CDR3 spans 18 residues. Germline lookup yields CDR1 SGHTA and CDR2 FQGNSA. Study-level results: Clonotype sharing among the donors was expected to vary with sequencing depth.

As processed by the authors: Without quality scores, immunoSEQ junctional reads could not be filtered like full-length reads. TCRdb's table, derived via immunoSEQ multiplex PCR, lists solely in-frame clones and lacks some. D and trimming were read from the DNA, whereas the V and J calls and clone size are those reported in that table. The repertoire holds around 1.6 million clones, with around 98% as singletons. This receptor was taken from a man aged 25-45 years in good health. The J gene is TRBJ2-1, the V gene TRBV7-2; D is possibly TRBD2 (5 bases). Sample: naive CD4+ T cells sorted from blood. As for subset: CD45RA+ positively selected. The CDR3 nucleotides are TGTGCCAGCAGCTTAAGTCCCGACGGACTGGACGTCGCGGATGAGCAGTTCTTC. Translated, it gives CASSLSPDGLDVADEQFF.